Presented here are 11 T cell receptor beta chains from one specimen sequenced in a study of cytomegalovirus exposure and HLA in healthy donors. A multiplex PCR was run with 60 Vbeta primers and 13 Jbeta primers. Profiling relied on immunoSEQ multiplex PCR, and the TCRdb table lists in-frame clones only, not all of them. The table records about 180,000 clones, just under 85% of them present only once. The sample was PBMCs. These receptors were taken from a girl aged 5 to 17 in good health and CMV-seropositive.

The genes are TRBV18 and TRBJ1-2, with D perhaps TRBD1 (6 bases). CDR3 length: 15 amino acids. The V gene's germline CDR1 is KGHSH and CDR2 LQKENI. V dropped 0 bases and J dropped 7 bases, with 15 bases sitting between them. The CDR3 DNA reads as TGTGCCAGCTCACCACCTTCGGCAGGGGTGGCTGGCTACACCTTC. Amino acids: CASSPPSAGVAGYTF. Combining the CDR3 with reference TRBV18 and TRBJ1-2 gives the whole variable domain NAGVMQNPRHLVRRRGQEARLRCSPMKGHSHVYWYRQLPEEGLKFMVYLQKENIIDESGMPKERFSAEFPKEGPSILRIQQVVRGDSAAYFCASSPPSAGVAGYTFGSGTRLTVV.

The chain recombines TRBV5-1 with TRBJ1-1; 8 bases map to TRBD1. The CDR3 extends over 11 amino acids. The ends lost 4 bases at V and 11 bases at J; junction bases unmatched: 4. The germline V gene has CDR1 SGHRS and CDR2 YFSETQ. The CDR3 here is CASSMDRDAFF. For the CDR3, the DNA is TGCGCCAGCAGCATGGACAGGGACGCTTTCTTT.

The CDR3 loop is CASSQRDRGGEAFF. CDR3 DNA: TGCGCCAGCAGTCAAAGGGACAGGGGGGGTGAAGCTTTCTTT. The chain is built from TRBV23-1 and TRBJ1-1, with 11 positions matching TRBD1. TRBV23-1 is classed as an ORF, of uncertain function. This CDR3 contains 14 residues. V gave up 2 bases and J gave up 7 bases; unmatched junction bases: 3.

This chain joins TRBV18 and TRBJ2-1; 9 bases fit TRBD2. This CDR3 comprises 17 residues. With 3 bases clipped from V and 5 bases from J, the junction kept 11 bases outside the gene matches. Germline values: CDR1 KGHSH, CDR2 LQKENI. The CDR3 sequence is CASSPASWTSVNNEQFF. CDR3 nucleotide sequence: TGTGCCAGCTCACCGGCATCGTGGACTAGCGTCAACAATGAGCAGTTCTTC.

CDR3 amino acids: CASSPTGDGNQPQHF. The CDR3, as DNA: TGCGCCAGCAGCCCCACAGGGGACGGCAATCAGCCCCAGCATTTT. This chain joins TRBV5-1 and TRBJ1-5; TRBD1 agrees at 7 bases. V shed 4 bases and J 2 bases; nucleotides not matched to a gene: 6. Germline V lookup: CDR1 SGHRS, CDR2 YFSETQ. This CDR3 is built from 15 residues.

This rearrangement joins TRBV5-8 to TRBJ2-3; 7 nucleotides agree with TRBD2. After removal of 1 base from V and 3 bases from J, the junction contained 5 bases not matched to a gene. Looked up from germline, CDR1 is SGHTS and CDR2 is YDEGEE. CDR3 size: 15 residues. The CDR3 sequence: CASSLMAGVTDTQYF. CDR3 bases: TGTGCCAGCAGCTTGATGGCGGGGGTTACAGATACGCAGTATTTT.

In regard to this clone: At one end the junction does not follow the germline gene, possibly because of a read error. This rearrangement joins TRBV7-7 to TRBJ2-3; 12 bases are shared with TRBD1. Germline values: CDR1 SSHAT, CDR2 FNYEAQ (reference sequence). The CDR3 is made up of 17 amino acids. The CDR3 DNA sequence: TGTGCTAGCAGCACCGGGACAGGGGGCGGGGGCACAGATACGCAGTATTTT. This gives the protein CASSTGTGGGGTDTQYF.

The chain couples TRBV11-2 to TRBJ2-4; maybe TRBD1 (5 bases). V was pared by 0 bases and J by 7 bases, with 13 bases between. From germline, CDR1 is SGHAT and CDR2 FQNNGV. The CDR3 has 15 amino acids. The DNA of the CDR3 is TGTGCCAGCAGCTTAGAGTATCAGGGCCGGAACATTCAGTACTTC. It is translated as CASSLEYQGRNIQYF.

The V and J genes are TRBV5-6 and TRBJ2-7, with D possibly TRBD1 on 5 matching bases. The CDR3 runs to 14 residues. Trimming left V 0 bases short and J 1 base short, with 8 bases between. Germline assignment: CDR1 SGHDT and CDR2 YYEEEE. The CDR3: CASSLAGQSYEQYF. As DNA, the CDR3 is TGTGCCAGCAGCTTGGCAGGGCAGTCCTACGAGCAGTACTTC.

The rearrangement joins TRBV7-2 to TRBJ2-2; 9 bases are shared with TRBD1. In germline, CDR1 is SGHTA, CDR2 FQGNSA. There are 17 residues in the CDR3. Trimming took 1 base from V and 0 from J; bases not matched to a gene: 3. The CDR3 DNA reads TGTGCCAGCAGCTTAGGGACAGGGGCCTCGAACACCGGGGAGCTGTTTTTT. It is translated as CASSLGTGASNTGELFF.

The V and J genes are TRBV9 and TRBJ1-1; no clear D. Germline V gives CDR1 SGDLS, CDR2 YYNGEE. The length of the CDR3 is 15 residues. Trimming removed 3 bases at V and 1 base at J, with 13 bases between. In nucleotides, the CDR3 is TGTGCCAGCAGCGCCGAGGGATCCCCGAACACTGAAGCTTTCTTT. Translating it yields CASSAEGSPNTEAFF.